These 12 T cell receptor beta chains originate from one sample sequenced in a study of blood T cell repertoires in COVID-19. This table comes from immunoSEQ multiplex PCR, and its TCRdb copy is limited to in-frame clones, with some not included. The sample has about 240,000 clones, about 82% seen once. The sequencing sample was made of peripheral blood. All receptors derive from a man at least 80 years old with acute or convalescent COVID-19.

This rearrangement joins TRBV27 to TRBJ2-2, with a weak D call TRBD2 (6 bases). V was cut by 2 bases and J by 9 bases, with 19 bases left in between. The CDR3 is 16 amino acids. CDR1 and CDR2 (germline): MNHEY, SMNVEV (reference sequence). CDR3 sequence: CASSLLGLGDSRELFF. DNA of the CDR3: TGTGCCAGCAGTTTACTTGGATTGGGGGACTCCCGGGAGCTGTTTTTT.

This clone was found a few times. The chain combines TRBV28 with TRBJ1-5; TRBD1 matches 7 bases. Germline V CDR1 and CDR2: MDHEN, SYDVKM. The CDR3 consists of 16 residues. V gave up 4 bases and J gave up 5 bases; unmatched junction bases: 11. The CDR3 region is CASSYLNRGGYQPQHF. The DNA for the CDR3 is TGTGCCAGCAGTTACTTGAACAGGGGAGGCTATCAGCCCCAGCATTTT. Variable domain in full (rest from reference TRBV28 and TRBJ1-5): DVKVTQSSRYLVKRTGEKVFLECVQDMDHENMFWYRQDPGLGLRLIYFSYDVKMKEKGDIPEGYSVSREKKERFSLILESASTNQTSMYLCASSYLNRGGYQPQHFGDGTRLSIL.

This clone was seen more than once but under ten times. The V call is TRBV2, the J call TRBJ1-3; no clear D gene. Between the trimmed V and J ends, which lost 6 bases and 1 base, there was a span of 10 bases. Germline CDR1 reads SNHLY; CDR2 reads FYNNEI. The CDR3 sequence is 14 residues long. Written as DNA, the CDR3 is TGTGCCAGCAGGGTGCAGATGTCTGGAAACACCATATATTTT. It is translated as CASRVQMSGNTIYF.

This sequence joins TRBV2 and TRBJ2-1; TRBD2 matches at 8 bases. The CDR3 sequence is 18 residues long. V trimming: 1 base; J trimming: 3 bases; junction bases outside the gene matches: 11. Germline values: CDR1 SNHLY, CDR2 FYNNEI. CDR3 sequence: CASSEGARTGGNYNEQFF. The CDR3 nucleotides read TGTGCCAGCAGTGAAGGGGCCCGGACGGGGGGGAACTACAATGAGCAGTTCTTC.

V gene TRBV5-4 combines with J gene TRBJ1-5, with TRBD1 as a possible D gene (5 bases). There are 19 residues in the CDR3. V was trimmed by 2 bases and J by 3 bases, leaving 24 bases between them. Germline V lookup: CDR1 SGHNT, CDR2 YYREEE (reference sequence). In nucleotides, the CDR3 is TGTGCCAGCAGCTTACGGGGCTCATCCGTTATACTAGCCAATCAGCCCCAGCATTTT. Translating it yields CASSLRGSSVILANQPQHF. Drawing the rest from reference TRBV5-4 and TRBJ1-5, the complete variable domain is ETGVTQSPTHLIKTRGQQVTLRCSSQSGHNTVSWYQQALGQGPQFIFQYYREEENGRGNFPPRFSGLQFPNYSSELNVNALELDDSALYLCASSLRGSSVILANQPQHFGDGTRLSIL.

This sequence joins TRBV5-1 and TRBJ1-3, with a possible D match to TRBD1 (5 bases). Trimming removed 5 bases at V and 0 bases at J, with 12 bases between. There are 15 residues in the CDR3. Germline V lookup: CDR1 SGHRS, CDR2 YFSETQ. The CDR3 coding sequence is TGCGCCAGCAGTGATGGGGCCAGCTCTGGAAACACCATATATTTT. It encodes CASSDGASSGNTIYF.

The chain has TRBV20-1 and TRBJ2-7; the D is unclear. CDR3 length: 11 amino acids. The V and J ends lost 3 bases and 3 bases respectively, with 6 bases between them. From germline, CDR1 is DFQATT and CDR2 SNEGSKA (reference sequence). The CDR3 nucleotides read TGCAGTGCTAGTAATATCTACGAGCAGTACTTC. This codes for CSASNIYEQYF.

This rearrangement joins TRBV28 to TRBJ2-7; 7 bases fit TRBD1. CDR3 length: 12 amino acids. V gave up 5 bases and J gave up 7 bases; unmatched junction bases: 5. CDR1 MDHEN and CDR2 SYDVKM come from the germline V gene. The CDR3, as DNA: TGTGCCAGCAGTACAGGGGTTCTGGAGCAGTACTTC. It is translated as CASSTGVLEQYF.

V is TRBV28 and J is TRBJ2-7, with TRBD2 matching over 7 bases. Germline V gene sequence: CDR1 MDHEN, CDR2 SYDVKM. The trim removed 10 bases at V and 0 bases at J, leaving 6 bases unmatched. CDR3 length: 13 residues. The CDR3 sequence: CATRGGPSYEQYF. Written as DNA, the CDR3 is TGTGCCACCCGGGGAGGGCCCTCCTACGAGCAGTACTTC.

This chain connects TRBV10-3 to TRBJ2-1; 14 bases fit TRBD2. Germline V CDR1 and CDR2: ENHRY, SYGVKD. Losses at the gene ends were 6 bases for V and 0 bases for J; bases not matched to a gene: 10. CDR3 size: 19 residues. The CDR3 DNA reads TGTGCCATCAGAGCGACTAGCGGGGGGGCGCTGAGCTCCTACAATGAGCAGTTCTTC. It codes for CAIRATSGGALSSYNEQFF.

The chain combines TRBV29-1 with TRBJ1-1, with TRBD1 as a possible D gene (6 bases). The CDR3 sequence is 14 residues long. Germline CDR1 is SQVTM and CDR2 is ANQGSEA. Trimming shortened V by 2 bases and J by 3 bases, and 13 bases separated the two germline ends. The DNA of the CDR3 is TGCAGCGTTGAATGGGCGGGGGCCCACACTGAAGCTTTCTTT. Translation: CSVEWAGAHTEAFF.

The chain combines TRBV7-8 with TRBJ1-4; tentatively, D is TRBD1 (6 bases). This CDR3 region has 16 residues. CDR1 is SGHVS and CDR2 is FQNEAQ in the germline V gene. With 0 bases removed from V and 8 bases from J, the gap between germline ends came to 16 bases. CDR3 loop: CASSLAPRGLEEKLFF. The CDR3, as DNA: TGTGCCAGCAGCTTAGCGCCTAGGGGGTTGGAGGAAAAACTGTTTTTT.